These 23 T cell receptor beta chains came from one sample sequenced in a study of blood T cell repertoires in COVID-19. Only in-frame clones appear in the TCRdb table, and some are missing; sequencing was by immunoSEQ multiplex PCR. The table records about 250,000 clones, 80% to 85% of them present only once. The sample consisted of peripheral blood. These receptor sequences come from a middle-aged man with acute or convalescent COVID-19.

The chain employs TRBV5-4 and TRBJ2-5, with 8 bases aligning to TRBD2. In germline, CDR1 is SGHNT, CDR2 YYREEE (reference sequence). Trimming took 0 bases from V and 5 from J; bases not matched to a gene: 6. This CDR3 spans 15 amino acids. The CDR3 DNA sequence: TGTGCCAGCAGCTTGGTCACGGGAGGGCGGGAGACCCAGTACTTC. This sequence encodes CASSLVTGGRETQYF.

This chain links TRBV3-1 (or the pseudogene TRBV3-2) with TRBJ2-1, with 7 bases fitting TRBD2. The CDR3 extends over 20 amino acids. The V gene's germline CDR1 is LGHDT and CDR2 YNNKEL (reference sequence). With V trimmed by 0 bases and J by 0 bases, 14 bases remained unmatched. CDR3 region: CASSQDGSSGRRSSYNEQFF. The DNA of the CDR3 is TGTGCCAGCAGCCAAGATGGGTCTAGCGGCCGACGAAGCTCCTACAATGAGCAGTTCTTC.

This chain uses TRBV10-3 with TRBJ2-7, with TRBD2 matching 9 bases. Germline-derived CDR1 and CDR2 are ENHRY and SYGVKD. V gave up 3 bases and J gave up 5 bases; unmatched junction bases: 5. The CDR3 is made up of 14 amino acids. CDR3 sequence reads: CAISDRGGGNEQYF. CDR3 bases: TGTGCCATCAGTGACCGCGGGGGGGGAAACGAGCAGTACTTC.

To note about this clone: A junction end diverges from the germline sequence, so it may reflect a read error. The rearrangement links TRBV7-2 to TRBJ1-1; D not certain. The CDR3 loop spans 17 amino acids. The germline gives CDR1 SGHTA, CDR2 FQGNSA. The CDR3, as DNA: TGTGCTAGCAGCTTTCCATCACGAGGGTTATGGAACACTGAAGCTTTCTTT. Its translation: CASSFPSRGLWNTEAFF.

The chain recombines TRBV30 with TRBJ2-7; 14 bases match TRBD2. Germline-derived CDR1 and CDR2 are GTSNPN and SVGIG (reference sequence). The CDR3 is 17 amino acids. Trimming removed 0 bases from V and 1 base from J; junction bases left unmatched: 5. The CDR3 reads CAWSVTSGRAASYEQYF. The DNA of the CDR3 is TGTGCCTGGAGTGTGACTAGCGGGAGGGCGGCTTCCTACGAGCAGTACTTC.

This chain joins TRBV10-3 and TRBJ1-3; D is perhaps TRBD1 (6 bases). The ends were cut back, 0 bases at V and 7 bases at J, with 22 bases in the middle. CDR1 is ENHRY, CDR2 SYGVKD, per germline. The CDR3 extends over 18 amino acids. The CDR3 protein is CAISESLFSRDKGNTIYF. CDR3 DNA: TGTGCCATCAGTGAGTCGCTTTTTTCCCGGGACAAGGGGAACACCATATATTTT.

As to this clone: The sample holds other DNA sequences that translate to the same CDR3. V and J are TRBV19 and TRBJ2-3; 11 nucleotides match TRBD2. The V gene end was trimmed by 4 bases and the J gene end by 2 bases; junction bases not matched to a gene: 14. The germline V gene encodes CDR1 LNHDA and CDR2 SQIVND (reference sequence). The CDR3 has 19 amino acids. The CDR3 DNA sequence: TGTGCCAGTAGTAGTCAGCCGGGACTAGCGGTCTTCGACACAGATACGCAGTATTTT. Its protein is CASSSQPGLAVFDTDTQYF.

CDR3 in amino acids: CASSLRVDTGELFF. DNA of the CDR3: TGTGCCAGCAGCTTACGGGTGGACACCGGGGAGCTGTTTTTT. V usage is TRBV9 and J usage is TRBJ2-2, with D hard to call. CDR1 and CDR2 (germline): SGDLS, YYNGEE. V was pared by 4 bases and J by 3 bases, with 10 bases between. The CDR3 loop spans 14 amino acids.

The V gene is TRBV5-4, the J gene TRBJ2-1, with 7 bases lining up with TRBD1. The V segment lost 3 bases and the J segment 2 bases; nucleotides outside the gene matches: 5. The germline V gene has CDR1 SGHNT and CDR2 YYREEE (reference sequence). CDR3 length equals 15 residues. CDR3 sequence (DNA): TGTGCCAGCAGCTCGCGAACAGGGGCCTACAATGAGCAGTTCTTC. Its translation: CASSSRTGAYNEQFF.

This clone was found a few times. The chain joins TRBV25-1 to TRBJ2-1; a weak D match, TRBD1 (6 bases). V lost 5 bases, J lost 4 bases, and 9 bases lay in between. This CDR3 is 13 amino acids long. CDR1 and CDR2 from the germline V gene are MGHDK and SYGVNS. The CDR3 reads CASSRQVYNEQFF. CDR3 bases: TGTGCCAGCAGTAGACAGGTTTACAATGAGCAGTTCTTC. Complete variable domain (other parts from reference TRBV25-1 and TRBJ2-1): EADIYQTPRYLVIGTGKKITLECSQTMGHDKMYWYQQDPGMELHLIHYSYGVNSTEKGDLSSESTVSRIRTEHFPLTLESARPSHTSQYLCASSRQVYNEQFFGPGTRLTVL.

The chain is built from TRBV19 and TRBJ2-6; no reliable D call. CDR1 is LNHDA, CDR2 SQIVND, per germline (reference sequence). The CDR3 consists of 16 residues. Trimming took off 3 bases at V and 0 bases at J, with 9 bases between the two ends. DNA of the CDR3: TGTGCCAGTAGTATTCTTAGGAGCTCTGGGGCCAACGTCCTGACTTTC. As protein: CASSILRSSGANVLTF.

Points on this clone: The sample holds other DNA sequences that translate to the same CDR3. This chain joins TRBV4-1 and TRBJ1-2; TRBD1 matches at 8 bases. Germline V gene data show CDR1 as MGHRA and CDR2 as YSYEKL. The CDR3 loop spans 13 amino acids. V lost 1 base, J lost 8 bases, and 3 bases stayed unmatched. CDR3 DNA: TGCGCCAGCAGCCAAGCGACAGGGGACGGCTACACCTTC. Its translation: CASSQATGDGYTF.

This clone was seen only a few times. V gene TRBV27 combines with J gene TRBJ2-7, with D possibly TRBD1 on 6 matching bases. Deletions cut 5 bases from V and 1 base from J, with 12 bases between. Germline values: CDR1 MNHEY, CDR2 SMNVEV (reference sequence). The CDR3 runs 14 residues. CDR3 in DNA: TGTGCCAGCAGTGTCCAGGGGCCTTCCTACGAGCAGTACTTC. Protein: CASSVQGPSYEQYF.

The chain couples TRBV10-1 to TRBJ1-1; D perhaps matches TRBD1 (5 bases). CDR1 and CDR2 from the germline V gene are WNHNN and SYGVQD (reference sequence). This CDR3 contains 15 residues. The V end lost 6 bases, the J end lost 4 bases, and 18 bases lay between the germline ends. DNA of the CDR3: TGCGCCAGCAGCAGGGCCCCGGGGGGTAGCACTGAAGCTTTCTTT. This translates into CASSRAPGGSTEAFF.

The chain has TRBV5-6 and TRBJ2-1; TRBD1 agrees at 8 bases. The V gene's germline CDR1 is SGHDT and CDR2 YYEEEE. The ends lost 4 bases at V and 4 bases at J; junction bases unmatched: 7. The CDR3 contains 15 residues. CDR3 amino acids: CASSRRQGLYNEQFF. Written as DNA, the CDR3 is TGTGCCAGCAGCCGACGACAGGGGTTATACAATGAGCAGTTCTTC.

The rearrangement uses TRBV19 and TRBJ1-4; D possibly corresponds to TRBD1 (6 bases). The CDR3 spans 14 residues. Germline V gene data show CDR1 as LNHDA and CDR2 as SQIVND (reference sequence). V was cut by 9 bases and J by 3 bases, with 14 bases left in between. CDR3 protein: CASRGGPANEKLFF. CDR3 in DNA: TGTGCCAGCCGGGGGGGGCCGGCTAATGAAAAACTGTTTTTT.

The chain carries TRBV18 and TRBJ1-1; 8 bases line up with TRBD1. CDR1 and CDR2 (germline): KGHSH, LQKENI. The CDR3 totals 13 residues. Unmatched junction bases numbered 5, after V lost 3 bases and J lost 8 bases. This chain's CDR3 is CASSPGQGVEAFF. The CDR3 DNA reads as TGTGCCAGCTCACCCGGACAGGGAGTCGAAGCTTTCTTT.

The chain couples TRBV4-3 to TRBJ2-7; possibly TRBD2 for D (6 bases). CDR1 is LGHNA, CDR2 YSLEER, per germline. This CDR3 comprises 16 residues. Trimming left V 0 bases short and J 0 bases short, with 12 bases between. For the CDR3, the DNA is TGCGCCAGCAGCCAAGATACGGGACTCAGCTCCTACGAGCAGTACTTC. Its translation is CASSQDTGLSSYEQYF.

V gene TRBV6-1 combines with J gene TRBJ2-7; no clear D. Trimming shortened V by 5 bases and J by 0 bases, and 8 bases separated the two germline ends. Per the germline V gene, CDR1 is MNHNS and CDR2 is SASEGT. CDR3 length: 13 residues. CDR3 region: CASSSEYSYEQYF. The CDR3 region has the DNA TGTGCCAGCAGTTCAGAATACTCCTACGAGCAGTACTTC.

The chain uses TRBV5-1 and TRBJ2-1, with TRBD1 matching 9 bases. The CDR3 has 16 amino acids. V lost 0 bases to trimming and J lost 3 bases; unmatched junction nucleotides: 4. In germline, CDR1 is SGHRS, CDR2 YFSETQ. This CDR3 reads CASSLGGTGSYNEQFF. The CDR3 DNA sequence: TGCGCCAGCAGCTTGGGAGGGACAGGGAGCTACAATGAGCAGTTCTTC.

The rearrangement links TRBV4-3 to TRBJ2-7; the match to TRBD2 covers 10 bases. The CDR3 loop spans 16 amino acids. Unmatched junction bases numbered 6, after V lost 0 bases and J lost 4 bases. In germline, CDR1 is LGHNA, CDR2 YSLEER. CDR3 bases: TGCGCCAGCAGCCAAGATCTAGGTAGCGGGAGGTACGAGCAGTACTTC. Translation: CASSQDLGSGRYEQYF.

This rearrangement joins TRBV6-1 to TRBJ2-7, with 13 nucleotides matching TRBD2. The CDR3 runs 15 residues. Germline assignment: CDR1 MNHNS and CDR2 SASEGT. The junction had 4 bases not matched to a gene; V was cut back by 3 bases and J by 5 bases. The CDR3 nucleotides read TGTGCCAGCAGTGATATACTAGCGGGAGGGAACGAGCAGTACTTC. Amino acids: CASSDILAGGNEQYF.

J is TRBJ1-1 and V is TRBV7-9, with D maybe TRBD1 (6 bases). Germline loops: CDR1 SEHNR, CDR2 FQNEAQ (reference sequence). This CDR3 contains 13 residues. V dropped 1 base and J dropped 4 bases, with 7 bases sitting between them. This chain's CDR3 is CASSLGGGTEAFF. Written as DNA, the CDR3 is TGTGCCAGCAGCTTAGGAGGGGGCACTGAAGCTTTCTTT.